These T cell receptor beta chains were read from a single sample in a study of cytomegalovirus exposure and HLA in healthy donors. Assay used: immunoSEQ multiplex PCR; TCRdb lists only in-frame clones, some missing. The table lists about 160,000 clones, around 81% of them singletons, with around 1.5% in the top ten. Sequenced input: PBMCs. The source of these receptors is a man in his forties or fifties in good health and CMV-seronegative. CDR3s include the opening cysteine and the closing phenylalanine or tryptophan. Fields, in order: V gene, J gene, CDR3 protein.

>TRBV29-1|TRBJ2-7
CSVPDRDSHEQYF
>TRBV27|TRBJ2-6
CASSLGKTGGVRGANVLTF
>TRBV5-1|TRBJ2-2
CASSLSQANTGELFF
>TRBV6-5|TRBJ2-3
CASASSRSTDTQYF
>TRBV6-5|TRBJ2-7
CASSHGDGSSYEQYF
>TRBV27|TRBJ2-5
CASSQGVIGWGKETQYF
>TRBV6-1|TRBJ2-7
CASSEYPGEQYF
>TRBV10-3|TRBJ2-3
CAIREGGSGDTQYF
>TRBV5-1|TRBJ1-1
CASSPGTGGSEAFF
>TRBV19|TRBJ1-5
CASTDQGMGNQPQHF
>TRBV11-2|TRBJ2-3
CASTATSVTDTQYF
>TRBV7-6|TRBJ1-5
CASSLRQGSNQPQHF
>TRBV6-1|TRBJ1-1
CASSDQGVRDTEAFF
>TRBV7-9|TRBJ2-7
CASSSRNSDPYEQYF
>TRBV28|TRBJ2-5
CASSTPSGGPETQYF
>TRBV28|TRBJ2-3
CASSLPIPDTQYF
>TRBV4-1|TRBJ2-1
CASQGLAGPLGNEQFF
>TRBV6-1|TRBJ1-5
CASSVGGYGPQHF
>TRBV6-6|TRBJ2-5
CASSSKGEETQYF
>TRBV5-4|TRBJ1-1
CASYRRGNTEAFF
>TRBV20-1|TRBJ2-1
CSVGTPDEQFF
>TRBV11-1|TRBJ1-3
CASSLGQGEGGNTIYF
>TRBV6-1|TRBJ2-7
CASSEGASGWRYF
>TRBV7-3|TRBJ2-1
CASSWTSGRGEQFF
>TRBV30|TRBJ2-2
CAWSPGGELFF
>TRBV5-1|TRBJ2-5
CASSPLGVRETQYF
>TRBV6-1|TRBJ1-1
CASRERTGADEAFF
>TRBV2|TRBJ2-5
CASSPSRGLQETQYF
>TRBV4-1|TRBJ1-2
CASSQDERIYGYTF
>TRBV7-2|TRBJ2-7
CASSLVGQLNSYEQYF
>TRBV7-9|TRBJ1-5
CSSSLGWPGGNQPQHF
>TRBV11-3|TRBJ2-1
CASSPDRGNEQFF
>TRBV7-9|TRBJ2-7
CASSSRDRFYEQYF
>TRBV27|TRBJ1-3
CASSLTPGYGNTIYF
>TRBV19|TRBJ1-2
CASSFLTGGAPNGYTF
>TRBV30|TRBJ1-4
CACPYRAQREKLFF
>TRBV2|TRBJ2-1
CAGDLAGDVEQFF
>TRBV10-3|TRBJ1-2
CAISEFGGYTF
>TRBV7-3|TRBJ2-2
CASSLMGDRAGELFF
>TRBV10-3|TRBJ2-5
CAIGGQGGGETQYF
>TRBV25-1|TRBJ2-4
CASSPRDRENIQYF
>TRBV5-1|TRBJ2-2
CASSLPDYTGELFF
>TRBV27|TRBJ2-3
CASSLKLTGEQETDTQYF
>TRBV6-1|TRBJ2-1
CASRSGQVMRNEQFF
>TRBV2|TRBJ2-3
CASIPLGGADTQYF
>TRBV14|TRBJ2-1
CASSQGASGSYNEQFF
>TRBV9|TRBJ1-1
CASSVVGTVNTEAFF
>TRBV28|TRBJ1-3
CASRTGSGNTIYF
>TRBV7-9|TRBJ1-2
CASSPIMSDEYGYTF
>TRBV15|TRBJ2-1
CATSRDQLAEGNEQFF
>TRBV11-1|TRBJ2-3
CASSVGTSGSRADTQYF
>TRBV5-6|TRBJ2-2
CASSSTSGRGNTGELFF
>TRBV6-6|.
CASSYSKREDYEQYF
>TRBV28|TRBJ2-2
CASSLEERGRAGTGELFF
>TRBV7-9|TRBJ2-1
CASSFRDGFAYNEQFF
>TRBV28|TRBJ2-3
CASSFMGGRGDTQYF
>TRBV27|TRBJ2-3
CASSYLRRAGGDTQYF
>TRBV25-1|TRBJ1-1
CASSAAGGAGTEAFF
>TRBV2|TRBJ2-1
CASSRTPSSYNEQFF